One and the same sample provided the 14 T cell receptor beta chains below, sequenced in a study of blood T cell repertoires in COVID-19. Profiled with immunoSEQ multiplex PCR; TCRdb holds only in-frame clones, not every one. Of fewer than 250,000 clones detected, 80% to 90% appear once; the ten largest clones hold about 10%. The sample consisted of peripheral blood. The source of these receptors is a woman over 75 with acute or convalescent COVID-19.

The chain links TRBV30 to TRBJ1-4, with TRBD1 as a possible D gene (5 bases). In germline, CDR1 is GTSNPN, CDR2 SVGIG (reference sequence). V gave up 5 bases and J gave up 5 bases, with 9 bases separating them. The CDR3 contains 12 residues. The CDR3 loop reads CAWGDRNEKLFF. The DNA of the CDR3 is TGTGCCTGGGGAGACAGAAATGAAAAACTGTTTTTT.

The chain couples TRBV10-3 to TRBJ1-3; D unresolved. Per germline, CDR1 ENHRY and CDR2 SYGVKD. CDR3 length equals 14 residues. The V end lost 6 bases, the J end lost 0 bases, and 9 bases lay between the germline ends. CDR3 DNA: TGTGCCATCAGGGACTCTTACTCTGGAAACACCATATATTTT. Translation gives CAIRDSYSGNTIYF.

The rearrangement links TRBV5-1 to TRBJ2-1; 9 bases are a match to TRBD2. The CDR3 has 17 amino acids. The trim removed 4 bases at V and 0 bases at J, leaving 8 bases unmatched. Germline CDR1 SGHRS, CDR2 YFSETQ. CDR3 nucleotides: TGCGCCAGCAGCGCCCGGACTAGCGTCGACTCCTACAATGAGCAGTTCTTC. Its protein product is CASSARTSVDSYNEQFF.

The chain couples TRBV5-5 to TRBJ2-2; D call uncertain. The CDR3 has 14 amino acids. Trimming removed 0 bases at V and 5 bases at J, with 8 bases between. Germline lookup yields CDR1 SGHKS and CDR2 YYEKEE (reference sequence). The CDR3 is CASSLGPGTGELFF. For the CDR3, the DNA is TGTGCCAGCAGCTTGGGACCCGGGACCGGGGAGCTGTTTTTT.

The V and J genes are TRBV11-3 and TRBJ2-7; 7 nucleotides align to TRBD2. Germline-derived CDR1 and CDR2 are SGHNT and YENEEA. This CDR3 has 12 residues. The junction had 4 bases not matched to a gene; V was cut back by 5 bases and J by 6 bases. This CDR3 reads CASSRDYVEQYF. DNA of the CDR3: TGTGCCAGCAGCCGGGACTACGTCGAGCAGTACTTC.

This chain links TRBV5-8 with TRBJ2-5; D may be TRBD1 (5 bases). The CDR3 totals 14 residues. Looked up from germline, CDR1 is SGHTS and CDR2 is YDEGEE. With 2 bases removed from V and 2 bases from J, the gap between germline ends came to 10 bases. This chain's CDR3 is CASSFRQSQETQYF. The DNA of the CDR3 is TGTGCCAGCAGCTTCCGACAGTCTCAAGAGACCCAGTACTTC.

A single count supports this clone. The CDR3 DNA sequence: TGTGCCAGCAGCCTGGAGCGGGGGGGTTTCTCCTACAATGAGCAGTTCTTC. Translating it yields CASSLERGGFSYNEQFF. This chain uses TRBV11-3 with TRBJ2-1; 10 bases agree with TRBD2. There are 17 residues in the CDR3. The germline gives CDR1 SGHNT, CDR2 YENEEA. The ends lost 5 bases at V and 0 bases at J; junction bases unmatched: 7. Based on the CDR3 plus reference TRBV11-3 and TRBJ2-1, the full variable domain is EAGVVQSPRYKIIEKKQPVAFWCNPISGHNTLYWYLQNLGQGPELLIRYENEEAVDDSQLPKDRFSAERLKGVDSTLKIQPAELGDSAVYLCASSLERGGFSYNEQFFGPGTRLTVL.

This chain joins TRBV7-6 and TRBJ2-7; 7 bases fit TRBD1. V trimming: 4 bases; J trimming: 0 bases; junction bases outside the gene matches: 6. The CDR3 length is 15 residues. Germline CDR1 SGHVS, CDR2 FNYEAQ. The CDR3 DNA sequence: TGTGCCAGCAGCTCGCCGGGACAGAGCTCCTACGAGCAGTACTTC. It specifies CASSSPGQSSYEQYF. Combining the CDR3 with reference TRBV7-6 and TRBJ2-7 gives the whole variable domain GAGVSQSPRYKVTKRGQDVALRCDPISGHVSLYWYRQALGQGPEFLTYFNYEAQQDKSGLPNDRFSAERPEGSISTLTIQRTEQRDSAMYRCASSSPGQSSYEQYFGPGTRLTVT.

The chain joins TRBV19 to TRBJ2-2; D is possibly TRBD2 (7 bases). CDR1 LNHDA and CDR2 SQIVND come from the germline V gene (reference sequence). Trimming left V 6 bases short and J 3 bases short, with 17 bases between. The CDR3 runs 16 residues. CDR3 sequence: CASRSDTGRDTGELFF. The DNA for the CDR3 is TGTGCCAGTAGGTCGGATACAGGGAGGGACACCGGGGAGCTGTTTTTT.

The chain recombines TRBV6-2 or TRBV6-3 with TRBJ1-5; the match to TRBD1 covers 8 bases. The CDR3 runs 15 residues. J lost 4 bases, V lost 5 bases, and 7 bases had no gene match. Germline values: CDR1 MNHEY, CDR2 SVGEGT. The CDR3 protein is CASSGQGRGNQPQHF. The CDR3 nucleotides are TGTGCCAGCAGTGGACAGGGACGGGGGAATCAGCCCCAGCATTTT.

This clone was counted a single time. The CDR3 spells CATSRDPETSANEQFF. DNA for the CDR3: TGTGCCACCAGCAGAGATCCCGAGACTAGCGCCAATGAGCAGTTCTTC. The V gene is TRBV15, the J gene TRBJ2-1; 8 bases agree with TRBD2. CDR3 length: 16 amino acids. V dropped 0 bases and J dropped 6; count of bases not matched to a gene: 7. Germline CDR1 and CDR2: LNHNV and YYDKDF (reference sequence).

V and J are TRBV19 and TRBJ2-2, with unresolved D. CDR3 length: 14 residues. Trimming removed 5 bases from V and 2 bases from J, with 9 bases in between. Germline CDR1 is LNHDA and CDR2 is SQIVND (reference sequence). The CDR3: CASSSSVNTGELFF. The CDR3 DNA reads as TGTGCCAGTAGTTCTTCCGTCAACACCGGGGAGCTGTTTTTT.

This chain joins TRBV14 and TRBJ2-2; tentative D call: TRBD2 (5 bases). This CDR3 is 16 amino acids long. Trimming shortened V by 1 base and J by 6 bases, and 15 bases separated the two germline ends. Per germline, CDR1 SGHDN and CDR2 FVKESK. The CDR3 reads CASSQARAGSAGELFF. CDR3 nucleotides: TGTGCCAGCAGCCAAGCGAGGGCAGGTTCGGCCGGGGAGCTGTTTTTT. Full variable domain (rest looked up from reference TRBV14 and TRBJ2-2): EAGVTQFPSHSVIEKGQTVTLRCDPISGHDNLYWYRRVMGKEIKFLLHFVKESKQDESGMPNNRFLAERTGGTYSTLKVQPAELEDSGVYFCASSQARAGSAGELFFGEGSRLTVL.

CDR3 sequence reads: CASSFNGNTEAFF. For the CDR3, the DNA is TGTGCCAGCAGCTTTAACGGGAACACTGAAGCTTTCTTT. This rearrangement joins TRBV7-3 to TRBJ1-1; D ambiguous. V was trimmed by 3 bases and J by 1 base, leaving 6 bases between them. This CDR3 comprises 13 residues. Germline-derived CDR1 and CDR2 are SGHTA and FQGTGA.